These 17 T cell receptor beta chains share one sample of origin, sequenced in a study of cytomegalovirus exposure and HLA in healthy donors. 60 Vbeta and 13 Jbeta primers were used in PCR. Some clones are missing from TCRdb's copy, which holds only in-frame ones; the method was immunoSEQ multiplex PCR. Of roughly 130,000 clones detected, 80% appear once; the ten largest clones hold 1%. The specimen was PBMCs. Receptors originate from a man aged 35-49 years in good health and CMV-seronegative.

The chain combines TRBV30 with TRBJ2-1; 9 nucleotides agree with TRBD2. The V segment lost 2 bases and the J segment 4 bases; nucleotides outside the gene matches: 12. The CDR3 length is 17 residues. Germline V gene data show CDR1 as GTSNPN and CDR2 as SVGIG (reference sequence). In DNA form, the CDR3 reads TGTGCCTGGAGTTCGGGTAGCGGGAGTTCTGGGTACAATGAGCAGTTCTTC. This gives the protein CAWSSGSGSSGYNEQFF.

This clone was picked up a small number of times. One end of the junction does not line up with germline, which may come from a read error. The chain is built from TRBV11-2 and TRBJ2-7, with 14 bases aligning to TRBD2. Per the germline V gene, CDR1 is SGHAT and CDR2 is FQNNGV. The CDR3 has 15 amino acids. The CDR3: CASSLDPGTSGGPHF. The DNA of the CDR3 is TGTGCCAGCAGCTTAGATCCCGGGACTAGCGGGGGTCCACACTTC. Looking up the rest from reference TRBV11-2 and TRBJ2-7 gives the full variable domain: EAGVAQSPRYKIIEKRQSVAFWCNPISGHATLYWYQQILGQGPKLLIQFQNNGVVDDSQLPKDRFSAERLKGVDSTLKIQPAKLEDSAVYLCASSLDPGTSGGPHFGPGTRLTVT.

The chain combines TRBV4-1 with TRBJ2-5; TRBD2 matches at 11 bases. The ends lost 1 base at V and 3 bases at J; junction bases unmatched: 1. The CDR3 extends over 15 amino acids. Germline V gene sequence: CDR1 MGHRA, CDR2 YSYEKL. The CDR3 nucleotides read TGCGCCAGCAGCCAAGTGGGACTAGCGGAAGAGACCCAGTACTTC. This sequence encodes CASSQVGLAEETQYF.

The gene calls are TRBV28 and TRBJ2-7, with D possibly matching TRBD1 (6 bases). CDR3 length: 15 amino acids. Germline V gives CDR1 MDHEN, CDR2 SYDVKM. V was cut by 5 bases and J by 5 bases, with 19 bases left in between. The CDR3 DNA is TGTGCCAGCAGTCCAGGGACACACGCCAGCCACGAGCAGTACTTC. This sequence encodes CASSPGTHASHEQYF.

This clone was seen more than once but under ten times. The V gene is TRBV29-1, the J gene TRBJ1-5; the match to TRBD1 covers 7 bases. The germline V gene has CDR1 SQVTM and CDR2 ANQGSEA. The length of the CDR3 is 12 residues. V dropped 6 bases and J dropped 9; count of bases not matched to a gene: 8. DNA of the CDR3: TGCAGCGTGGTATGGGACAGCCCGCCCCAGCATTTT. Encoded protein: CSVVWDSPPQHF.

The chain employs TRBV11-1 and TRBJ2-7; D not certain. The germline V gene encodes CDR1 SGHAT and CDR2 FQDESV (reference sequence). Trimming left V 6 bases short and J 0 bases short, with 9 bases between. This CDR3 contains 13 residues. The DNA for the CDR3 is TGTGCCAGCAGATCTAGGAACTCCTACGAGCAGTACTTC. It translates to CASRSRNSYEQYF.

This chain links TRBV27 with TRBJ1-2; D is unclear. The CDR3 spans 14 residues. CDR1 and CDR2 from the germline V gene are MNHEY and SMNVEV (reference sequence). V dropped 3 bases and J dropped 8 bases, with 16 bases sitting between them. In DNA form, the CDR3 reads TGTGCCAGCAGTTTCGCCCCGAGGGAGAAAGGCTACACCTTC. Amino acids: CASSFAPREKGYTF.

The chain carries TRBV7-9 and TRBJ2-7, with 8 bases matching TRBD1. The germline V gene has CDR1 SEHNR and CDR2 FQNEAQ (reference sequence). This CDR3 spans 12 amino acids. Germline trimming cut 3 bases from V and 5 bases from J; bases unmatched to any gene: 0. CDR3 nucleotides: TGTGCCAGCAGCTTGACAGGGGACGAGCAGTACTTC. Translated, it gives CASSLTGDEQYF.

This clone was counted only a few times. V gene TRBV30 combines with J gene TRBJ1-1, with D uncertain. The germline V gene encodes CDR1 GTSNPN and CDR2 SVGIG (reference sequence). The CDR3 spans 11 residues. Trimming pared 0 bases from V and 5 bases from J, leaving 4 bases between. CDR3 nucleotides: TGTGCCTGGAGTGTACAAACTGAAGCTTTCTTT. Amino acid sequence: CAWSVQTEAFF. Full variable domain (rest looked up from reference TRBV30 and TRBJ1-1): SQTIHQWPATLVQPVGSPLSLECTVEGTSNPNLYWYRQAAGRGLQLLFYSVGIGQISSEVPQNLSASRPQDRQFILSSKKLLLSDSGFYLCAWSVQTEAFFGQGTRLTVV.

The chain couples TRBV29-1 to TRBJ2-7; a weak D match, TRBD1 (6 bases). Germline CDR1 and CDR2: SQVTM and ANQGSEA. The CDR3 sequence is 14 residues long. V was cut by 8 bases and J by 6 bases, with 23 bases left in between. This CDR3 reads CSTRALGVGGEQYF. The CDR3 nucleotides are TGCAGCACCCGGGCCCTCGGGGTAGGGGGCGAGCAGTACTTC.

V usage is TRBV2 and J usage is TRBJ2-1; 7 bases are shared with TRBD1. J gave up 3 bases and V 6 bases, and 5 bases lay outside the gene matches. The CDR3 is made up of 14 amino acids. From germline, CDR1 is SNHLY and CDR2 FYNNEI. CDR3 region: CASRGDSDYNEQFF. The CDR3 DNA reads TGTGCCAGCAGAGGGGACAGCGACTACAATGAGCAGTTCTTC.

Only one count was recorded for this clone. The chain links TRBV19 to TRBJ2-7, with D tentatively TRBD2 (5 bases). V dropped 4 bases and J dropped 3 bases, with 13 bases sitting between them. Germline CDR1 is LNHDA and CDR2 is SQIVND (reference sequence). The CDR3 is made up of 14 amino acids. CDR3 amino acids: CASSTDGVGYEQYF. CDR3 DNA: TGTGCCAGTAGTACAGACGGGGTTGGCTACGAGCAGTACTTC.

V is TRBV2 and J is TRBJ2-3; 14 bases line up with TRBD2. This CDR3 comprises 19 residues. CDR1 is SNHLY and CDR2 is FYNNEI in the germline V gene. Trimming at V came to 6 bases and at J to 4 bases, leaving 15 bases not matched to a gene. The CDR3 region is CASRPFRLAGGRIADTQYF. In nucleotides, the CDR3 is TGTGCCAGCAGACCCTTCAGACTAGCGGGGGGGCGAATCGCAGATACGCAGTATTTT.

V is TRBV6-5 and J is TRBJ2-1; D not certain. The CDR3 consists of 12 residues. Trimming cost V 9 bases and J 9 bases, with 15 bases left between them. Germline-derived CDR1 and CDR2 are MNHEY and SVGAGI. DNA of the CDR3: TGTGCCAGTTCCAGACTCGCTAGTGAGCAGTTCTTC. Translation gives CASSRLASEQFF.

V and J are TRBV5-1 and TRBJ2-2, with 8 bases aligning to TRBD2. Germline trimming cut 6 bases from V and 4 bases from J; bases unmatched to any gene: 11. The CDR3 extends over 16 amino acids. Germline V lookup: CDR1 SGHRS, CDR2 YFSETQ. Here the CDR3 DNA reads TGCGCCAGCACCGCCCCTACTAGCGGCCTCACCGGGGAGCTGTTTTTT. This gives the protein CASTAPTSGLTGELFF. The full variable domain, with the rest looked up from reference TRBV5-1 and TRBJ2-2, is KAGVTQTPRYLIKTRGQQVTLSCSPISGHRSVSWYQQTPGQGLQFLFEYFSETQRNKGNFPGRFSGRQFSNSRSEMNVSTLELGDSALYLCASTAPTSGLTGELFFGEGSRLTVL.

This chain uses TRBV7-2 with TRBJ1-2; D is unresolved. V gave up 5 bases and J gave up 8 bases, with 9 bases separating them. Germline V gene sequence: CDR1 SGHTA, CDR2 FQGNSA. The CDR3 sequence is 11 residues long. CDR3 nucleotides: TGTGCCAGCAGCCCACGGTTAGGCTACACCTTC. Its translation: CASSPRLGYTF.

This rearrangement joins TRBV18 to TRBJ1-4; 9 bases map to TRBD1. The CDR3 covers 16 residues. Germline trimming cut 3 bases from V and 2 bases from J; bases unmatched to any gene: 4. Germline V gene data show CDR1 as KGHSH and CDR2 as LQKENI. CDR3 bases: TGTGCCAGCTCACCCTCGGGACAGGGTACTAATGAAAAACTGTTTTTT. It translates to CASSPSGQGTNEKLFF. Complete variable domain (other parts from reference TRBV18 and TRBJ1-4): NAGVMQNPRHLVRRRGQEARLRCSPMKGHSHVYWYRQLPEEGLKFMVYLQKENIIDESGMPKERFSAEFPKEGPSILRIQQVVRGDSAAYFCASSPSGQGTNEKLFFGSGTQLSVL.